The 32 T cell receptor beta chains below come from one sample, sequenced in a study of blood T cell repertoires in COVID-19. Profiled with immunoSEQ multiplex PCR; TCRdb holds only in-frame clones, not every one. This sample has about 220,000 clones, with over 80% found just once. Material for sequencing was PBMCs or T cells enriched from blood (not recorded which). These receptors all come from a woman in her 40s who had recovered from COVID-19.

The rearrangement links TRBV5-1 to TRBJ1-3; possible D gene TRBD1, 6 bases. The V end was cut by 4 bases, the J end by 0 bases, with 11 bases between. CDR3 size: 15 residues. From germline, CDR1 is SGHRS and CDR2 YFSETQ. In DNA, the CDR3 is TGCGCCAGCAGCCCGGGACACTCCTCTGGAAACACCATATATTTT. Its translation is CASSPGHSSGNTIYF.

The DNA of the CDR3 is TGTGCCAGCAGTTCCAGCAGGTATTCACCCCTCCACTTT. Encoded protein: CASSSSRYSPLHF. The rearrangement uses TRBV12-3 or TRBV12-4 and TRBJ1-6; D is unclear. The CDR3 is 13 amino acids. V gave up 4 bases and J gave up 8 bases, with 9 bases separating them.

The sample holds a few counts of this clone. The chain joins TRBV9 to TRBJ2-7; perhaps TRBD1 as D (5 bases). The CDR3 spans 14 residues. CDR1 is SGDLS, CDR2 YYNGEE, per germline. V was clipped by 4 bases and J by 2 bases, with 13 bases between them. CDR3 in DNA: TGTGCCAGCAGCCCAGAGTTAGGGGCCTACGAGCAGTACTTC. Protein sequence: CASSPELGAYEQYF.

The CDR3 protein is CASTSGRFYNEQFF. CDR3 bases: TGTGCCAGCACAAGCGGGAGGTTCTACAATGAGCAGTTCTTC. V is TRBV11-2 and J is TRBJ2-1; 9 positions agree with TRBD2. Germline lookup yields CDR1 SGHAT and CDR2 FQNNGV. V lost 7 bases, J lost 3 bases, and 4 bases stayed unmatched. The CDR3 extends over 14 amino acids.

The chain joins TRBV2 to TRBJ2-7; the D gene is possibly TRBD1 (5 bases). The V and J ends lost 6 bases and 1 base respectively, with 13 bases between them. Per the germline V gene, CDR1 is SNHLY and CDR2 is FYNNEI. The CDR3 runs 14 residues. DNA of the CDR3: TGTGCCAGCAGCACGACAGCCACTTCCTACGAGCAGTACTTC. This encodes CASSTTATSYEQYF.

Only a few counts were recorded for this clone. The gene calls are TRBV27 and TRBJ1-2; the match to TRBD1 covers 9 bases. CDR1 and CDR2 (germline): MNHEY, SMNVEV (reference sequence). With 6 bases clipped from V and 8 bases from J, the junction kept 10 bases outside the gene matches. The CDR3 has 14 amino acids. The CDR3 sequence: CASREQGAYKGYTF. The CDR3 bases are TGTGCCAGCAGGGAACAGGGGGCGTATAAGGGCTACACCTTC.

V and J are TRBV12-5 and TRBJ1-5; 8 bases are a match to TRBD1. The V gene's germline CDR1 is LGHNT and CDR2 FRNRAP. With V trimmed by 4 bases and J by 2 bases, 7 bases remained unmatched. This CDR3 region has 16 residues. CDR3 in amino acids: CASGSIQGAGNQPQHF. The CDR3 nucleotides read TGTGCTAGTGGTTCGATCCAGGGGGCCGGCAATCAGCCCCAGCATTTT.

This chain joins TRBV30 and TRBJ1-6; D might be TRBD1 (5 bases). V gave up 7 bases and J gave up 0 bases, with 10 bases separating them. Germline CDR1 is GTSNPN and CDR2 is SVGIG (reference sequence). The CDR3 extends over 14 amino acids. CDR3 sequence reads: CASRQSSYNSPLHF. CDR3 sequence (DNA): TGTGCCTCTCGACAGAGCTCCTATAATTCACCCCTCCACTTT.

The chain has TRBV29-1 and TRBJ2-1, with 7 bases lining up with TRBD2. J was trimmed by 4 bases and V by 7 bases; bases with no gene match: 10. The germline V gene has CDR1 SQVTM and CDR2 ANQGSEA. This CDR3 is 14 amino acids long. CDR3: CSAKWAGAYNEQFF. DNA of the CDR3: TGCAGCGCTAAATGGGCGGGAGCGTACAATGAGCAGTTCTTC.

V and J are TRBV5-4 and TRBJ1-3; D ambiguous. Between the trimmed V and J ends, which lost 3 bases and 2 bases, there was a span of 9 bases. Germline lookup yields CDR1 SGHNT and CDR2 YYREEE (reference sequence). This CDR3 comprises 14 residues. The CDR3 DNA reads as TGTGCCAGCAGCTCGAATAGCCCTGGAAACACCATATATTTT. Amino acid sequence: CASSSNSPGNTIYF.

This chain connects TRBV19 to TRBJ2-2, with 7 nucleotides matching TRBD1. Germline trimming cut 6 bases from V and 2 bases from J; bases unmatched to any gene: 6. The CDR3 has 15 residues. Germline V CDR1 and CDR2: LNHDA, SQIVND (reference sequence). CDR3 in amino acids: CASRTGASNTGELFF. DNA for the CDR3: TGTGCCAGTAGAACAGGGGCCAGTAACACCGGGGAGCTGTTTTTT.

Comment on this clone: The same CDR3 arises from other DNA sequences in this sample as well. This rearrangement joins TRBV9 to TRBJ2-3; TRBD1 might be the D (5 bases). V lost 2 bases to trimming and J lost 1 base, with 8 bases between them. The CDR3 loop spans 14 amino acids. Germline-derived CDR1 and CDR2 are SGDLS and YYNGEE. DNA for the CDR3: TGTGCCAGCAGCGTCGGCAGGGGCACAGATACGCAGTATTTT. Protein: CASSVGRGTDTQYF.

The chain joins TRBV5-1 to TRBJ2-4; 13 nucleotides agree with TRBD2. With V trimmed by 4 bases and J by 3 bases, 7 bases remained unmatched. This CDR3 has 17 amino acids. Germline CDR1 is SGHRS and CDR2 is YFSETQ. This CDR3 reads CASSPTSGRAGKNIQYF. In DNA, the CDR3 is TGCGCCAGCAGCCCTACTAGCGGGAGGGCCGGCAAAAACATTCAGTACTTC.

The gene calls are TRBV5-1 and TRBJ1-1, with D possibly matching TRBD1 (6 bases). Trimming cost V 2 bases and J 1 base, with 12 bases left between them. The length of the CDR3 is 15 residues. Germline V gene data show CDR1 as SGHRS and CDR2 as YFSETQ. CDR3: CASSFVQGQNTEAFF. The CDR3 bases are TGCGCCAGCAGCTTTGTACAGGGTCAGAACACTGAAGCTTTCTTT.

The chain is built from TRBV28 and TRBJ1-5; the D gene is possibly TRBD1 (5 bases). The length of the CDR3 is 15 residues. Between the trimmed V and J ends, which lost 0 bases and 4 bases, there was a span of 10 bases. From germline, CDR1 is MDHEN and CDR2 SYDVKM. The CDR3 DNA reads TGTGCCAGCAGTTTATGGTTGGGGGGTAATCAGCCCCAGCATTTT. Residues: CASSLWLGGNQPQHF.

The rearrangement uses TRBV28 and TRBJ1-5; 7 bases are a match to TRBD1. CDR1 and CDR2 (germline): MDHEN, SYDVKM. V was clipped by 6 bases and J by 4 bases; unmatched bases: 9. The CDR3 is 15 residues long. The CDR3 sequence is CASSAGQFGNQPQHF. CDR3 bases: TGTGCCAGCAGCGCGGGACAGTTCGGAAATCAGCCCCAGCATTTT.

The chain links TRBV25-1 to TRBJ2-1; 7 bases map to TRBD2. With 3 bases clipped from V and 6 bases from J, the junction kept 11 bases outside the gene matches. This CDR3 comprises 16 residues. Germline CDR1 reads MGHDK; CDR2 reads SYGVNS. The CDR3 nucleotides read TGTGCCAGCAGTGACTTCATCGCGGGAGTGGGCAATGAGCAGTTCTTC. This codes for CASSDFIAGVGNEQFF.

This clone was observed a single time. This chain uses TRBV11-3 with TRBJ1-2; D is unresolved. Germline CDR1 is SGHNT and CDR2 is YENEEA. The germline V and J ends were trimmed by 1 base and 2 bases, with 5 bases remaining between them. CDR3 size: 13 residues. The CDR3 reads CASSLAQNYGYTF. For the CDR3, the DNA is TGTGCCAGCAGCTTAGCTCAGAACTATGGCTACACCTTC.

The V gene is TRBV24-1, the J gene TRBJ1-5, with D hard to call. The germline CDR1 and CDR2 sequences are KGHDR and SFDVKD. The CDR3 is made up of 12 amino acids. V was cut by 2 bases and J by 6 bases, with 4 bases left in between. In nucleotides, the CDR3 is TGTGCCACCAGTGATTACGGTCAGCCCCAGCATTTT. Translation: CATSDYGQPQHF.

Details on this clone: The same CDR3 is also encoded by other DNA sequences in this sample. The CDR3 loop is CASSGRQGGEQYF. The CDR3 nucleotides are TGTGCCAGCAGCGGAAGACAGGGGGGAGAGCAGTACTTC. This sequence joins TRBV9 and TRBJ2-7, with TRBD1 matching over 9 bases. The V segment lost 3 bases and the J segment 7 bases; nucleotides outside the gene matches: 5. Germline assignment: CDR1 SGDLS and CDR2 YYNGEE. CDR3 length: 13 residues.

The chain has TRBV7-9 and TRBJ1-3, with 12 bases fitting TRBD1. The CDR3 contains 17 residues. The trim removed 3 bases at V and 3 bases at J, leaving 6 bases unmatched. Germline assignment: CDR1 SEHNR and CDR2 FQNEAQ (reference sequence). The CDR3 DNA is TGTGCCAGCAGCTTCCCCCGGGACAGGGGGCTTGGAAACACCATATATTTT. Translation: CASSFPRDRGLGNTIYF.

This chain uses TRBV19 with TRBJ2-7, with 7 nucleotides matching TRBD2. Unmatched junction bases numbered 11, after V lost 7 bases and J lost 5 bases. CDR1 is LNHDA, CDR2 SQIVND, per germline (reference sequence). This CDR3 comprises 14 residues. CDR3 in amino acids: CASKAGRQNDEQYF. The DNA for the CDR3 is TGTGCCAGTAAAGCGGGACGCCAGAACGACGAGCAGTACTTC.

This chain uses TRBV4-2 with TRBJ2-1; TRBD2 is a possible D gene (6 bases). CDR1 and CDR2 from the germline V gene are LGHNA and YNFKEQ. The CDR3 length is 15 residues. The V end was cut by 3 bases, the J end by 0 bases, with 9 bases between. The CDR3 loop reads CASSHGRGSYNEQFF. CDR3 DNA: TGTGCCAGCAGCCACGGGCGGGGCTCCTACAATGAGCAGTTCTTC.

This clone was seen only once. This chain connects TRBV25-1 to TRBJ1-1; D might be TRBD1 (6 bases). Trimming took off 8 bases at V and 5 bases at J, with 15 bases between the two ends. The V gene's germline CDR1 is MGHDK and CDR2 SYGVNS. CDR3 length: 13 residues. CDR3 protein: CASWGTGWTEAFF. The CDR3 nucleotides read TGTGCCAGCTGGGGCACAGGGTGGACTGAAGCTTTCTTT.

This clone has only a few counts. The rearrangement links TRBV5-1 to TRBJ2-1; D might be TRBD2 (5 bases). Germline-derived CDR1 and CDR2 are SGHRS and YFSETQ. The CDR3 contains 15 residues. Between the trimmed V and J ends, which lost 0 bases and 7 bases, there was a span of 14 bases. Written as DNA, the CDR3 is TGCGCCAGCAGCTTGGGGCCAGGAGGTGAGAATGAGCAGTTCTTC. Protein: CASSLGPGGENEQFF.

The chain combines TRBV2 with TRBJ1-5, with D possibly being TRBD1 (6 bases). Trimming pared 8 bases from V and 6 bases from J, leaving 20 bases between. Per germline, CDR1 SNHLY and CDR2 FYNNEI. The CDR3 contains 15 residues. The CDR3 DNA follows: TGTGCCAGCTCTCAAAACCGGGGGGCGGGTCAGCCCCAGCATTTT. This sequence encodes CASSQNRGAGQPQHF.

The V call is TRBV7-3, the J call TRBJ1-1; maybe TRBD1 (6 bases). The V end was cut by 6 bases, the J end by 1 base, with 9 bases between. CDR3 length equals 13 residues. Germline V gives CDR1 SGHTA, CDR2 FQGTGA. The CDR3 region has the DNA TGTGCCAGCAGGACGGACAGGAACACTGAAGCTTTCTTT. This translates into CASRTDRNTEAFF.

This clone occurred once. CDR3 sequence (DNA): TGCAGTGCTAGTCCCCCGACAGGGGCGCCAAACAATGAGCAGTTCTTC. The encoded protein is CSASPPTGAPNNEQFF. The rearrangement links TRBV20-1 to TRBJ2-1, with TRBD1 matching over 8 bases. The CDR3 has 16 amino acids. After removal of 3 bases from V and 5 bases from J, the junction contained 12 bases not matched to a gene. CDR1 DFQATT and CDR2 SNEGSKA come from the germline V gene (reference sequence).

The chain has TRBV7-8 and TRBJ1-1, with 8 nucleotides matching TRBD1. Germline V lookup: CDR1 SGHVS, CDR2 FQNEAQ. The CDR3 extends over 15 amino acids. With 5 bases clipped from V and 0 bases from J, the junction kept 5 bases outside the gene matches. CDR3 DNA: TGTGCCAGCAGCGCTCAGGGGGCGATGAACACTGAAGCTTTCTTT. This encodes CASSAQGAMNTEAFF. The full variable domain, completed using reference TRBV7-8 and TRBJ1-1, is GAGVSQSPRYKVAKRGQDVALRCDPISGHVSLFWYQQALGQGPEFLTYFQNEAQLDKSGLPSDRFFAERPEGSVSTLKIQRTQQEDSAVYLCASSAQGAMNTEAFFGQGTRLTVV.

V and J are TRBV3-1 (or the pseudogene TRBV3-2) and TRBJ2-1; 8 bases align to TRBD2. The CDR3 has 17 amino acids. V shed 3 bases, J shed 2 bases, and the junction held 9 bases outside the gene matches. Germline V gives CDR1 LGHDT, CDR2 YNNKEL (reference sequence). The CDR3 region is CASSHFAGGSPYNEQFF. The CDR3 DNA reads as TGTGCCAGCAGCCACTTTGCGGGGGGTAGCCCCTACAATGAGCAGTTCTTC.

The genes are TRBV28 and TRBJ1-1, with a tentative D call TRBD1 (5 bases). The germline V gene has CDR1 MDHEN and CDR2 SYDVKM. V lost 7 bases, J lost 4 bases, and 19 bases lay in between. This CDR3 comprises 15 residues. The CDR3 DNA is TGTGCCAGCACACTCTCCCGGCGGGGCGGCACTGAAGCTTTCTTT. It codes for CASTLSRRGGTEAFF.

The gene calls are TRBV5-1 and TRBJ2-1; TRBD2 matches at 8 bases. This CDR3 has 15 amino acids. V shed 10 bases and J 0 bases; nucleotides not matched to a gene: 9. Germline V gives CDR1 SGHRS, CDR2 YFSETQ. The chain's CDR3 is CAPLFGRASYNEQFF. The CDR3 DNA is TGCGCCCCCCTCTTCGGGAGGGCCTCCTACAATGAGCAGTTCTTC.